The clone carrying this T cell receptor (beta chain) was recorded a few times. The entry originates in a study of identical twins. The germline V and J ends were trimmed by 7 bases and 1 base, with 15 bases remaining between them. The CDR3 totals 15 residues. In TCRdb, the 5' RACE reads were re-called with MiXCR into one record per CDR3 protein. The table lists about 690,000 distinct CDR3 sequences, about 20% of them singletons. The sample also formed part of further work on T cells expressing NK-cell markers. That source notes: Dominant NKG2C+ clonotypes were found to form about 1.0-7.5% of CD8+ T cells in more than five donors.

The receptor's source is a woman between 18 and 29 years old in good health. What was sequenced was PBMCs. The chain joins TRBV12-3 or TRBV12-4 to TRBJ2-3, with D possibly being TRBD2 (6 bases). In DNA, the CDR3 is TGTGCCAGCATTATCGGCGGGACCCGCACAGATACGCAGTATTTT. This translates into CASIIGGTRTDTQYF.